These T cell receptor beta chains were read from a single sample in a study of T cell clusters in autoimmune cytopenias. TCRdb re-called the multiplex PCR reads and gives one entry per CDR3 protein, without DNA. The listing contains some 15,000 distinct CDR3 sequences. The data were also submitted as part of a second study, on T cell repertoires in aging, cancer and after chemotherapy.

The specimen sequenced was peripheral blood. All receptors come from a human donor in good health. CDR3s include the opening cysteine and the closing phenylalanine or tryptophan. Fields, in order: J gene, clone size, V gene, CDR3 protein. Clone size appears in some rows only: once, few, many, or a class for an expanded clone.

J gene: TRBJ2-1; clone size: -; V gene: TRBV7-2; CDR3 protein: CASSLLNEQFF
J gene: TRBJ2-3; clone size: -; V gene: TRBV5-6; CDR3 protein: CASSLAPQDTQYF
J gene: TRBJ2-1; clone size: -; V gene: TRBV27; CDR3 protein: CASSILLAGVNEQFF
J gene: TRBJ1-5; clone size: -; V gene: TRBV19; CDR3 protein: CASSLPDRDQPQHF
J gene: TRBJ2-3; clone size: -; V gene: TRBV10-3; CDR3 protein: CAISERAGGTDTQYF
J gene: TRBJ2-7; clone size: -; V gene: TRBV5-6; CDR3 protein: CASSFGYEQYF
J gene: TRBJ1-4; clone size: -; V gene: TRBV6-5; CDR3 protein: CASSYVTGSNEKLFF
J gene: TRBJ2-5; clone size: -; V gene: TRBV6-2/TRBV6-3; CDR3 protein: CASSYFGTSGTGTQYF
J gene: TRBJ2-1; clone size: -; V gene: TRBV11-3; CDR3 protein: CASSGGLAGGLAYNEQFF
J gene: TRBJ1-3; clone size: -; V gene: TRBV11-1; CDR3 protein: CASSASESLGNTIYF
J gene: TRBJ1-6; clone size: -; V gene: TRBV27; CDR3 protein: CASSLGTGGINSPLHF
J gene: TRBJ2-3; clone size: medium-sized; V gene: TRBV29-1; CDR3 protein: CSVVAGGFTDTQYF
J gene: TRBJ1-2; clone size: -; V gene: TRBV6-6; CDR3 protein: CASRFTDNYGYTF
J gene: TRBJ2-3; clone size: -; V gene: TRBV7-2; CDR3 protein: CASSDSATDTQYF
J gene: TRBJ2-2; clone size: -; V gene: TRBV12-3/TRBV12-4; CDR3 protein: CASTILGELFF
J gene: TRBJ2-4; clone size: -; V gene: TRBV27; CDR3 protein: CASSPYRFYEQYF
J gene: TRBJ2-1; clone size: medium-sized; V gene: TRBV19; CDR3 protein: CASSLGRRSYNEQFF
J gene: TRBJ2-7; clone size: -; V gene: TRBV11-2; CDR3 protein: CASSSPARLASEQYF
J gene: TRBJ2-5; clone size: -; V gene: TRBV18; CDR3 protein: CASSWGRQETQYF
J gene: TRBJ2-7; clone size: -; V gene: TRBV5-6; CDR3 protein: CASRGRIQAAYEQYF
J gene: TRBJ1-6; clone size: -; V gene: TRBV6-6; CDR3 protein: CASTIKWGPPLHF
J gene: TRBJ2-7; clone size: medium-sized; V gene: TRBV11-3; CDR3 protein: CASSRRAYEQYF
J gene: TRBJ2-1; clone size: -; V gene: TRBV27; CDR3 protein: CASGPGREYEQFF
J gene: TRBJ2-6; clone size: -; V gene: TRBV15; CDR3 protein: CATREAGANVLTF
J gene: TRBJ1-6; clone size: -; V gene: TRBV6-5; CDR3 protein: CASSYGQYNSPLHF
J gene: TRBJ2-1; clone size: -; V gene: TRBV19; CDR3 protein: CASKRLNEQFF
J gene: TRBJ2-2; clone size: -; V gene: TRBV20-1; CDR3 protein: CSAREGLAGGELFF